This TCR beta chain emerged from a study of cytomegalovirus exposure and HLA in healthy donors. TCRdb's copy holds only in-frame clones and misses some; the assay was immunoSEQ multiplex PCR. Counted here are some 98,000 clones, about 90% occurring once; the ten biggest clones make up under 6.5%. Trimming stripped 2 bases from V and 2 bases from J, with 10 bases between. The CDR3 covers 15 residues. Looked up from germline, CDR1 is MNHEY and CDR2 is SVGAGI. The sequence derives from a man between 18 and 29 years old in good health and CMV-seropositive. The chain joins TRBV6-5 to TRBJ2-1; TRBD2 is a possible D gene (7 bases). Sequenced sample: PBMCs. The CDR3: CASSYIGGAYNEQFF. The CDR3 DNA follows: TGTGCCAGCAGTTACATAGGGGGGGCCTACAATGAGCAGTTCTTC.